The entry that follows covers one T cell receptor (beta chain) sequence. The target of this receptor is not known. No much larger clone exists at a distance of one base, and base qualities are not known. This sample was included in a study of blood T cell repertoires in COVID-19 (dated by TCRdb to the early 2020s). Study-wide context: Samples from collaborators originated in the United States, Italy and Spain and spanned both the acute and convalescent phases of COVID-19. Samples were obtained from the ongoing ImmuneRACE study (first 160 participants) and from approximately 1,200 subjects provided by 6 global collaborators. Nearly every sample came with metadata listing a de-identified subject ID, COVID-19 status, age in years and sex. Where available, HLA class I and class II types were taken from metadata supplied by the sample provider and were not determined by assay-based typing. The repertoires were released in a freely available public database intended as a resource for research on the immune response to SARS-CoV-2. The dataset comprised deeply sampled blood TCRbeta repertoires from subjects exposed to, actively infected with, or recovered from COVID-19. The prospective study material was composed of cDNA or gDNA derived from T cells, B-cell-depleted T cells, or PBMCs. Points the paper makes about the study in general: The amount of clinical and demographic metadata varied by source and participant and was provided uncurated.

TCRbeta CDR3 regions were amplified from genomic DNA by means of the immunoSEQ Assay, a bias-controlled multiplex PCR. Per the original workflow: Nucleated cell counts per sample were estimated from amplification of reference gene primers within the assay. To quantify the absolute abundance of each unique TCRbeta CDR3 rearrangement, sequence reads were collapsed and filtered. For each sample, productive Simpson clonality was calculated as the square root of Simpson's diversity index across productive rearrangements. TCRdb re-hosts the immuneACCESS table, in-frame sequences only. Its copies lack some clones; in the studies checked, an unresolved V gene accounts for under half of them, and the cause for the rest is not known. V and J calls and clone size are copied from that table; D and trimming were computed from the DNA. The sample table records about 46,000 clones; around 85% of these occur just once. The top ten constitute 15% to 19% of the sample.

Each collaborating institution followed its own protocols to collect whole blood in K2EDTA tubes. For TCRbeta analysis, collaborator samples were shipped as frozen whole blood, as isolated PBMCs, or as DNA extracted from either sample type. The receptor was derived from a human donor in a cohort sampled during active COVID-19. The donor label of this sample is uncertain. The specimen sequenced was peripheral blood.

The sequenced DNA: TGTGCCAGCAGCTTATGGACAGGCGACACTGAAGCTTTCTTT. It codes for CASSLWTGDTEAFF. Here the chain combines TRBV7-8 and TRBJ1-1; TRBD1 fits 7 bases in the junction. Clipping removes 2 bases from V and 3 bases from J, with 3 as the unmatched junction base count. According to the germline V gene, CDR1 reads SGHVS and CDR2 reads FQNEAQ. From cysteine to phenylalanine, the CDR3 is 14 amino acids long. This entry keeps only the CDR3 DNA: 42 bases, framed from base 1.